Below, 5 T cell receptor beta chains from the same sample are listed, as sequenced in a study of blood T cells in healthy people across ages. A second PCR, run for about 6 to 11 cycles, used a sample-barcoded 5' primer plus a J-beta primer mix. Each CDR3 protein is one row after TCRdb ran MiXCR on the 5' RACE reads. The repertoire holds 630,000 or so distinct CDR3 sequences, approximately 30% seen once, with approximately 15% in the top ten. Sequencing input: blood. These receptors all come from a woman of 80 years or more in good health.

The CDR3 is CASKSSRTRNTEAFF. CDR3 nucleotides: TGTGCCAGCAAATCAAGCCGGACCAGGAACACTGAAGCTTTCTTT. The V gene is TRBV12-3 or TRBV12-4, the J gene TRBJ1-1; D gene uncertain. CDR3 length equals 15 residues. Trimming removed 7 bases from V and 1 base from J, with 16 bases in between.

V gene TRBV6-2 or TRBV6-3 combines with J gene TRBJ2-4; D is undetermined. Trimming left V 6 bases short and J 6 bases short, with 27 bases between. This CDR3 contains 18 residues. The germline V gene encodes CDR1 MNHEY and CDR2 SVGEGT. CDR3 protein: CASRTLVSLLPRGNIQYF. The DNA of the CDR3 is TGTGCCAGCAGAACATTAGTTTCCCTATTACCTCGCGGAAACATTCAGTACTTC.

J is TRBJ2-6 and V is TRBV15; D unresolved. The germline V gene has CDR1 LNHNV and CDR2 YYDKDF (reference sequence). This CDR3 spans 13 amino acids. The germline V and J ends were trimmed by 4 bases and 5 bases, with 6 bases remaining between them. The CDR3 region is CATSKLRANVLTF. The CDR3 DNA follows: TGTGCCACCAGCAAACTGCGGGCCAACGTCCTGACTTTC.

On this clonotype itself: This sequence may be a read error, since a much larger clone differs from it by one base. This chain uses TRBV4-2 with TRBJ2-5; weak D call: TRBD1 (6 bases). Germline assignment: CDR1 LGHNA and CDR2 YNFKEQ. The CDR3 spans 20 residues. CDR3 protein: CAGSQNGPEGHHRLRETQYF. The CDR3 bases are TGTGCCGGCAGCCAAAATGGACCCGAGGGACATCATCGCCTCCGGGAGACCCAGTACTTC.

Ten or more counts support this clonotype. This rearrangement joins TRBV2 to TRBJ2-4; tentatively, D is TRBD1 (6 bases). The V gene's germline CDR1 is SNHLY and CDR2 FYNNEI. This CDR3 spans 13 amino acids. Trimming removed 5 bases at V and 8 bases at J, with 13 bases between. The DNA of the CDR3 is TGTGCCAGCAGTCCGTCTTCAGGGGACATTCAGTACTTC. Its protein is CASSPSSGDIQYF.